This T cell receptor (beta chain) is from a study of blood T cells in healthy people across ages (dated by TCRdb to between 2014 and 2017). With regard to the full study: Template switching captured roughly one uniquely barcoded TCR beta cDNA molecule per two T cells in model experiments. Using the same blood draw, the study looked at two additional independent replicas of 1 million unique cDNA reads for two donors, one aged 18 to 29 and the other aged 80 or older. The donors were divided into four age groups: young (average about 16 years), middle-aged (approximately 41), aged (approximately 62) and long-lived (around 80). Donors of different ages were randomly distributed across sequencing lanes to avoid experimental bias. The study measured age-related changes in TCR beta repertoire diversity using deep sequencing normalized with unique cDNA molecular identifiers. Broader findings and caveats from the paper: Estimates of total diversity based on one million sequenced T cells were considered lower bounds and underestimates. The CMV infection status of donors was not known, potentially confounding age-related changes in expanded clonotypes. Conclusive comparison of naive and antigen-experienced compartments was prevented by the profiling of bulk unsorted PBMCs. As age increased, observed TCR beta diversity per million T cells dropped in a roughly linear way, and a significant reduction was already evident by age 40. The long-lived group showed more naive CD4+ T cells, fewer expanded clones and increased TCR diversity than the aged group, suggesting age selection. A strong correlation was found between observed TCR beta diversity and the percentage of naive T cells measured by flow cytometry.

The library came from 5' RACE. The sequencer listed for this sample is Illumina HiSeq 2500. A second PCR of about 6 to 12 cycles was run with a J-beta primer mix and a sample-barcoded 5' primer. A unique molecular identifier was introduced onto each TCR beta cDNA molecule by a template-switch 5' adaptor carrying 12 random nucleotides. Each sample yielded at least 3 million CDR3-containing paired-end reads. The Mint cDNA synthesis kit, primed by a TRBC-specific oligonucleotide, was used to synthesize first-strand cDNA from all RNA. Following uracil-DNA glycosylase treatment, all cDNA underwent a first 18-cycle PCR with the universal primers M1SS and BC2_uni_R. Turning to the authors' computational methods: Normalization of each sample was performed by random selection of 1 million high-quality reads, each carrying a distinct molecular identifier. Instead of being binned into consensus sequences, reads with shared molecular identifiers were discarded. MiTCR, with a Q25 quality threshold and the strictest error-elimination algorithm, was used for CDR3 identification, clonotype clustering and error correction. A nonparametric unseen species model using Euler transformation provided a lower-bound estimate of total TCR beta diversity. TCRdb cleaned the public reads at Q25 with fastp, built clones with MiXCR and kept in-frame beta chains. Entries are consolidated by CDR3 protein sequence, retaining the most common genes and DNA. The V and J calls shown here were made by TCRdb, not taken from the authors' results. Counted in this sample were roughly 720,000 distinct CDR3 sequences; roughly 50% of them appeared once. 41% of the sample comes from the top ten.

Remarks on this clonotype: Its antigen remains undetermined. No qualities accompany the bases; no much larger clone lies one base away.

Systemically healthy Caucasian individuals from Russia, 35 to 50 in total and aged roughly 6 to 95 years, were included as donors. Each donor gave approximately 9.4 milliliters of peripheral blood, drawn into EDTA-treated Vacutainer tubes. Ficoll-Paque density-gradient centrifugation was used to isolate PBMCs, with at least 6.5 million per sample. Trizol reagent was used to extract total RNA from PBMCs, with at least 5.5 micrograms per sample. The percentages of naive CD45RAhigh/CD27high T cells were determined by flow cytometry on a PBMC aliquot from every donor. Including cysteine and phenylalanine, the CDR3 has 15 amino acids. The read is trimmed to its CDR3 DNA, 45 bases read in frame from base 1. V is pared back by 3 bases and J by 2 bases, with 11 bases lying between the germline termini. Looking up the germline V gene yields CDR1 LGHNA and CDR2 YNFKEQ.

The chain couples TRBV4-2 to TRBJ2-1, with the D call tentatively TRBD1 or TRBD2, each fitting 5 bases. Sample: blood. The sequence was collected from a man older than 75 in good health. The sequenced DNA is TGTGCCAGCAGCCAGGCCGGGACGACCTACAATGAGCAGTTCTTC. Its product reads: CASSQAGTTYNEQFF.